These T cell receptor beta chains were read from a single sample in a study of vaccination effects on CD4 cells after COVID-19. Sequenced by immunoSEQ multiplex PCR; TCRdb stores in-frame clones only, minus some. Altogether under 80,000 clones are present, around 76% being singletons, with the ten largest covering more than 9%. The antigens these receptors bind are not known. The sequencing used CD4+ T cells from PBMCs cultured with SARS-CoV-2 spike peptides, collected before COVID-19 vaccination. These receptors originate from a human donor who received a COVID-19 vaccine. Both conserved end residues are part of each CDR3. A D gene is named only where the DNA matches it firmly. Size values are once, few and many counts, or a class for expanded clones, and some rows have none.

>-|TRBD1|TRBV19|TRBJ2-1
CASSPTGVTYNEQFF
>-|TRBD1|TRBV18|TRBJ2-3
CASSRSLQGARTDTQYF
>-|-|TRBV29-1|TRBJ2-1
CSVEDRGLDEQFF
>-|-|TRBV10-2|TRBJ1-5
CASSEFLSNQPQHF
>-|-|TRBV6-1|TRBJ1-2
CASSERGDPFSGYTF
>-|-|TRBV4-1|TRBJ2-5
CASSPLWGTQETQYF
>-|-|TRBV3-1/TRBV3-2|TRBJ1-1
CASSHSGDGVTEAFF
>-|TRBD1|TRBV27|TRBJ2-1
CASSFGTGGRNEQFF
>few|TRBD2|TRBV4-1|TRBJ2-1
CASSLRLAGGQYNEQFF
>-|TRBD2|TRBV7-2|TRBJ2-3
CASSLGLAGTAGTQYF
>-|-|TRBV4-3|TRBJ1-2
CASSQDRPAVYGYTF
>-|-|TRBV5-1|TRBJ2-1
CASSFASSYNEQFF
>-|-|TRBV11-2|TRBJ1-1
CASSLAPGRGLLNTEAFF
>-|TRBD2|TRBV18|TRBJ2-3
CASSRGGTHTGTDTQYF
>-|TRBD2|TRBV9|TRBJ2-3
CASSPLAGGLFGTDTQYF
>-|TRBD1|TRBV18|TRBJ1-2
CASSPVLADRAYGYTF
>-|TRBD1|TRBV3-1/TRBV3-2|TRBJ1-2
CASSRLGTGEGYTF
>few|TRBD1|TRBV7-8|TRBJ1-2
CASSLGRTGSGYTF
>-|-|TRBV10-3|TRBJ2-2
CAISDRGANTGELFF
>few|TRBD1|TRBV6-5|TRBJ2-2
CASSYRTGGLGELFF
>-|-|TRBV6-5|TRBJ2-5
CASRFMETQYF
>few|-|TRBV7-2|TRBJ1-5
CASSLESRNQPQHF
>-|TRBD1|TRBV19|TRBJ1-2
CASSFSGDRVYHYGYTF
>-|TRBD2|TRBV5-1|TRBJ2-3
CASSIVAGRGDTQYF